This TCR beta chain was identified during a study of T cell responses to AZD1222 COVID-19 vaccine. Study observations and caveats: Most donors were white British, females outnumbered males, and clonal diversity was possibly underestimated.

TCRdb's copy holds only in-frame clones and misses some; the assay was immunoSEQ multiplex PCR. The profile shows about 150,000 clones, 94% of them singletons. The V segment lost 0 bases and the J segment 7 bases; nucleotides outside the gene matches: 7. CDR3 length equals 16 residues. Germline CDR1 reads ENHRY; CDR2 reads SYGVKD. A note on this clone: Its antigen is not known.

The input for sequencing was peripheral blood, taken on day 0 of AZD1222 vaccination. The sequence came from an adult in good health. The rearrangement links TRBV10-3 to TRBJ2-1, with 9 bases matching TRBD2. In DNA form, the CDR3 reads TGTGCCATCAGTGAGTCCGGCGGGAGGGCCCGGAATGAGCAGTTCTTC. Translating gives CAISESGGRARNEQFF.